The sequence of this TCR beta chain was determined in a study of response to subunit inactivated influenza vaccine. Study-wide results and limits: It was the authors' suggestion that each seasonal influenza vaccination recruits few new T cells.

The CDR3 length is 13 residues. Germline V gene sequence: CDR1 SNHLY, CDR2 FYNNEI. Trimming stripped 7 bases from V and 10 bases from J, with 14 bases between. TCRdb reprocessed the RT-PCR reads with MiXCR, giving one entry per CDR3 protein. The table has more than 250,000 distinct CDR3 sequences, less than 25% seen once. The sample holds a few counts of this clonotype. The antigen is undetermined. The receptor comes from a man aged 50-75 years who received an inactivated influenza vaccine. The chain has TRBV2 and TRBJ1-6; tentative D call: TRBD1 (6 bases). Here the sequenced sample was PBMCs from blood, taken about 20 months after vaccination. Here the CDR3 DNA reads TGTGCCAGCAAGACAGGACGAGGATCACCCCTCCACTTT. Its translation: CASKTGRGSPLHF. Complete variable domain (other parts from reference TRBV2 and TRBJ1-6): EPEVTQTPSHQVTQMGQEVILRCVPISNHLYFYWYRQILGQKVEFLVSFYNNEISEKSEIFDDQFSVERPDGSNFTLKIRSTKLEDSAMYFCASKTGRGSPLHFGNGTRLTVT.